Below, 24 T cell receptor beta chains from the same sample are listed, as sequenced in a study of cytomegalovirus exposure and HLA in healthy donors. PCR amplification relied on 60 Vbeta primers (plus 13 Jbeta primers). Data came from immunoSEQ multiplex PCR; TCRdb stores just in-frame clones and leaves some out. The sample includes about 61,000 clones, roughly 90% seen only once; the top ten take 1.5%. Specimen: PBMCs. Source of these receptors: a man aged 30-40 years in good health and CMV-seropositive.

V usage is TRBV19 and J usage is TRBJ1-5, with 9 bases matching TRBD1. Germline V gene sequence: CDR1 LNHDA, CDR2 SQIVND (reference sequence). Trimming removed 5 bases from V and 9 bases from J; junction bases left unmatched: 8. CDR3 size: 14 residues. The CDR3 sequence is CASSPGQGTGPQHF. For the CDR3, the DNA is TGTGCCAGTAGTCCCGGACAGGGGACGGGGCCCCAGCATTTT.

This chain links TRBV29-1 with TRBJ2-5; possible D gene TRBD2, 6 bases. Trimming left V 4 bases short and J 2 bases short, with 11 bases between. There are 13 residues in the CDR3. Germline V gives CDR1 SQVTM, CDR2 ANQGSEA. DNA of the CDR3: TGCAGCGTTGGGGGCGGAGGGCAAGAGACCCAGTACTTC. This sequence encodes CSVGGGGQETQYF.

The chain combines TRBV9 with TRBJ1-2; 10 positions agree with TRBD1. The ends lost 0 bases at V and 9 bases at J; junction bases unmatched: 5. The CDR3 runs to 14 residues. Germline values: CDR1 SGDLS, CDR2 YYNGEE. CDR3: CASSVEGQGSRYTF. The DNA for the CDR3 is TGTGCCAGCAGCGTAGAGGGACAGGGGAGTCGCTACACCTTC.

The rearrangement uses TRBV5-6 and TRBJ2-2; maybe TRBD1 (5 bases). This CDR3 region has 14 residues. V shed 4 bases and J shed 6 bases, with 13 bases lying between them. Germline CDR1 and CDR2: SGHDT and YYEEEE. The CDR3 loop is CASSTGWNPGELFF. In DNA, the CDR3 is TGTGCCAGCAGCACAGGATGGAATCCCGGGGAGCTGTTTTTT.

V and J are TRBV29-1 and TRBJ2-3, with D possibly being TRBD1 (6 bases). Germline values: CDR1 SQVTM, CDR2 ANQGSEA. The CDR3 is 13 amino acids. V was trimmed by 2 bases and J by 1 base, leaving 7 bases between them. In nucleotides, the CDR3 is TGCAGCGTTGAATCAGGGGGCACAGATACGCAGTATTTT. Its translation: CSVESGGTDTQYF.

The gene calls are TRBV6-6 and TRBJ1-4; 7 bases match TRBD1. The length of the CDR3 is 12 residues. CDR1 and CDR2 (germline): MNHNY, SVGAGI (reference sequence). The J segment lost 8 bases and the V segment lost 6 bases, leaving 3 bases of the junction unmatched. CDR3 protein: CASSQDREKLFF. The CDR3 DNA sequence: TGTGCCAGCAGCCAGGACAGGGAAAAACTGTTTTTT.

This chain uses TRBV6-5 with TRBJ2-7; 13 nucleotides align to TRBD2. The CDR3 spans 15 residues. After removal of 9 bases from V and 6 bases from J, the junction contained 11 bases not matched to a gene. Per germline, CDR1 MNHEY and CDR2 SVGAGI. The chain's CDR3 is CASVQGTSGIGEQYF. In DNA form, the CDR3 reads TGTGCCAGTGTGCAAGGGACTAGCGGGATCGGCGAGCAGTACTTC.

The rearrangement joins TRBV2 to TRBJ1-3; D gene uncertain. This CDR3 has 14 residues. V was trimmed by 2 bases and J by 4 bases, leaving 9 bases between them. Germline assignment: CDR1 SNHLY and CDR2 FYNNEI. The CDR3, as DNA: TGTGCCAGCAGTGAACGGTGGAGGGGAAACACCATATATTTT. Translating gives CASSERWRGNTIYF.

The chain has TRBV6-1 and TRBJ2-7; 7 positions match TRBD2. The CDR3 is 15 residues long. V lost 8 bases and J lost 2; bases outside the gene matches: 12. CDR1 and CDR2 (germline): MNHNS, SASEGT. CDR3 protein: CASSSRTSVTYEQYF. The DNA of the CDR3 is TGTGCCAGCTCTTCCAGGACTAGTGTTACCTACGAGCAGTACTTC.

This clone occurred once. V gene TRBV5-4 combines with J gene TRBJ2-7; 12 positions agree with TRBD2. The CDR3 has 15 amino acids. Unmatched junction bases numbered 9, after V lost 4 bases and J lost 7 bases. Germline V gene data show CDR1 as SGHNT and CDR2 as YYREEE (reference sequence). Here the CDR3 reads CASSLTSGRSKEQYF. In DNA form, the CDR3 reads TGTGCCAGCAGCCTAACTAGCGGGAGGTCAAAAGAGCAGTACTTC.

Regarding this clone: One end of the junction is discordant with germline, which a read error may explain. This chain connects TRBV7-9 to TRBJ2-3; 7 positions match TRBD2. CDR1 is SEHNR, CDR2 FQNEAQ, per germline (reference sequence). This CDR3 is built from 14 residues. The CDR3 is CSSSRTRGTDTQYF. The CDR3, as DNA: TGTTCCAGCAGTCGGACTAGAGGCACAGATACGCAGTATTTT.

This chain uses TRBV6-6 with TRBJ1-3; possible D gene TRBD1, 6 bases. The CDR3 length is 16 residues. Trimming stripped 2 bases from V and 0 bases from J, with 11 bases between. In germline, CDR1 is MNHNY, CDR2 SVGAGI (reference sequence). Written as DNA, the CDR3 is TGTGCCAGCAGTTACGGACAGTCCTACTCTGGAAACACCATATATTTT. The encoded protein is CASSYGQSYSGNTIYF.

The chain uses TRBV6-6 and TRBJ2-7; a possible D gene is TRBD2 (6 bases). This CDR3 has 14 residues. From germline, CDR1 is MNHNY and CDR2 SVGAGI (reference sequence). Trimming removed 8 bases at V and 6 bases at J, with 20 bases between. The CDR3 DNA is TGTGCCAGCTCATACGGCGGGGAAATCTCCGAGCAGTACTTC. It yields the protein CASSYGGEISEQYF.

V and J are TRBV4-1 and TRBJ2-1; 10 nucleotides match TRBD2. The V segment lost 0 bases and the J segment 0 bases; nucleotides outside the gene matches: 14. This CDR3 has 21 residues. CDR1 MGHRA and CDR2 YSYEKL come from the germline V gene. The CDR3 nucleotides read TGCGCCAGCAGCCAAGATCTTCGGGCTAGCGGGAGTTCCCTCTCCTACAATGAGCAGTTCTTC. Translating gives CASSQDLRASGSSLSYNEQFF.

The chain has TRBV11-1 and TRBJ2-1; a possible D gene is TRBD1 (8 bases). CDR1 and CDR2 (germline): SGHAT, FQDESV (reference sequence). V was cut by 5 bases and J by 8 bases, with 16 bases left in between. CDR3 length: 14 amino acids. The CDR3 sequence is CASSARQGRDEQFF. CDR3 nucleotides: TGTGCCAGCAGCGCTCGACAGGGGAGGGATGAGCAGTTCTTC.

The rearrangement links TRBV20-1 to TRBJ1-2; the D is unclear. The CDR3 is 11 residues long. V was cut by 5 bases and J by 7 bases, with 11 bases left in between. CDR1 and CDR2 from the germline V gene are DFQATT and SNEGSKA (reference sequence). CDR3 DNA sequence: TGCAGTGCTTTTTTGTGGAGTGGCTACACCTTC. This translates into CSAFLWSGYTF.

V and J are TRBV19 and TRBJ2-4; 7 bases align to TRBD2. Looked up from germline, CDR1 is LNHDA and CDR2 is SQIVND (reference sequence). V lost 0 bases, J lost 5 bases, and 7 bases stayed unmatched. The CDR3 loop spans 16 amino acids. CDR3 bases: TGTGCCAGTAGTATAGATTCGGGGGGTCCGGAAAACATTCAGTACTTC. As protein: CASSIDSGGPENIQYF.

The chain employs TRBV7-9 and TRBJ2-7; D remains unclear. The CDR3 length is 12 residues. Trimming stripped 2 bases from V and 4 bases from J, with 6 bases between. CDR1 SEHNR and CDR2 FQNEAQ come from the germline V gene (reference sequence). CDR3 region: CASSLYGYEQYF. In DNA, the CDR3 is TGTGCCAGCAGCTTATACGGGTACGAGCAGTACTTC.

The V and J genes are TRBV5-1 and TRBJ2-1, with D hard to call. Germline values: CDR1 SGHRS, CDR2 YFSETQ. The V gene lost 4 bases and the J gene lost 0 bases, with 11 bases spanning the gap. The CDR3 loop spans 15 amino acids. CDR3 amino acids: CASSPLTGSYNEQFF. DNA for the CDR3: TGCGCCAGCAGCCCTTTGACGGGCTCCTACAATGAGCAGTTCTTC. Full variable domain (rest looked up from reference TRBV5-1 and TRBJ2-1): KAGVTQTPRYLIKTRGQQVTLSCSPISGHRSVSWYQQTPGQGLQFLFEYFSETQRNKGNFPGRFSGRQFSNSRSEMNVSTLELGDSALYLCASSPLTGSYNEQFFGPGTRLTVL.

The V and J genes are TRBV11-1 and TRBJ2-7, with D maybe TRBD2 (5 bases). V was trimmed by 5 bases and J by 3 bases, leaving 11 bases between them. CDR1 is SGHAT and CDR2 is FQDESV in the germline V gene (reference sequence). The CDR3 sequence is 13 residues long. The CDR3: CASSEGRSYEQYF. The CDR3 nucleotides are TGTGCCAGCAGCGAGGGAAGGAGCTACGAGCAGTACTTC.

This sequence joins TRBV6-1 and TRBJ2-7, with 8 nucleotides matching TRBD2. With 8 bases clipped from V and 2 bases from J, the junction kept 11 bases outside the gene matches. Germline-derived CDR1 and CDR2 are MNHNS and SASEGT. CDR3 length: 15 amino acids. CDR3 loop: CASAGLGTRAYEQYF. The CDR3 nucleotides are TGTGCCAGCGCGGGTCTCGGGACTAGGGCCTACGAGCAGTACTTC.

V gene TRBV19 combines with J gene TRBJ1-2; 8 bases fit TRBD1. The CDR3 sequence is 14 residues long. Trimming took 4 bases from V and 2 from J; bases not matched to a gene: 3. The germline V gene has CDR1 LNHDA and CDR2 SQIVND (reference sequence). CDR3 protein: CASSTRTGNYGYTF. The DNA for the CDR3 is TGTGCCAGTAGTACCCGGACAGGGAACTATGGCTACACCTTC.

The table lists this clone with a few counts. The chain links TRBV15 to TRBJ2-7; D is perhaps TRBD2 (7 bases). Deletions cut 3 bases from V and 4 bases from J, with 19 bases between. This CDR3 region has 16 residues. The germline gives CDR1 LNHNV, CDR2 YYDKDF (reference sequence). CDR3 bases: TGTGCCACCAGCAGGGGGGGGGCAGCGACCCGTTACGAGCAGTACTTC. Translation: CATSRGGAATRYEQYF.

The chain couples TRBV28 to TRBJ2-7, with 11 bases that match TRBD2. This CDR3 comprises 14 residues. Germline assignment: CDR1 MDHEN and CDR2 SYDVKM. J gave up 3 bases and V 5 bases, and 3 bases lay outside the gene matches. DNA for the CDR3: TGTGCCAGCAGTCTAGCGGGAGGAGGCTACGAGCAGTACTTC. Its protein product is CASSLAGGGYEQYF.